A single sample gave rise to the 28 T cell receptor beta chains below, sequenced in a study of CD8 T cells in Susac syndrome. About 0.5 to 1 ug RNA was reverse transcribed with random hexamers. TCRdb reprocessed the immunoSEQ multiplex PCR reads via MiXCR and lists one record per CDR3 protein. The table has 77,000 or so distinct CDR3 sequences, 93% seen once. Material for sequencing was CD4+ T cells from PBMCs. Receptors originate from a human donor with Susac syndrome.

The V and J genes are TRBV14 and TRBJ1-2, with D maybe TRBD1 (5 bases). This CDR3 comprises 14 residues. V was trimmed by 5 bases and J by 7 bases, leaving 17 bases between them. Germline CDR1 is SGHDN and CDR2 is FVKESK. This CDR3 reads CASSAQVRRGGYTF. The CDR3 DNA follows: TGTGCCAGCAGCGCACAGGTCCGGCGTGGTGGCTACACCTTC. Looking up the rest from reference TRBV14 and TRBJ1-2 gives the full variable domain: EAGVTQFPSHSVIEKGQTVTLRCDPISGHDNLYWYRRVMGKEIKFLLHFVKESKQDESGMPNNRFLAERTGGTYSTLKVQPAELEDSGVYFCASSAQVRRGGYTFGSGTRLTVV.

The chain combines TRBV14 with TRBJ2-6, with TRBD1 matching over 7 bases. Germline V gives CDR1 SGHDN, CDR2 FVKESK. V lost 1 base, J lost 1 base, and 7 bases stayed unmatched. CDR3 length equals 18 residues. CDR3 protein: CASSQVVEGASGANVLTF. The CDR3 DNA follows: TGTGCCAGCAGCCAAGTGGTAGAGGGGGCATCTGGGGCCAACGTCCTGACTTTC. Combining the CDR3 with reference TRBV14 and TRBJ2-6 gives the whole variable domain EAGVTQFPSHSVIEKGQTVTLRCDPISGHDNLYWYRRVMGKEIKFLLHFVKESKQDESGMPNNRFLAERTGGTYSTLKVQPAELEDSGVYFCASSQVVEGASGANVLTFGAGSRLTVL.

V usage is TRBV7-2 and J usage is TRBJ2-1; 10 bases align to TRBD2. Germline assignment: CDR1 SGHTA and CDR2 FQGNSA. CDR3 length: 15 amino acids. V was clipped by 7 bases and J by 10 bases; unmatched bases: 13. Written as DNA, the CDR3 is TGTGCCAGCATCAAAGGGCTAGCGGGAGTCGGGGAGCAGTTCTTC. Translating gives CASIKGLAGVGEQFF.

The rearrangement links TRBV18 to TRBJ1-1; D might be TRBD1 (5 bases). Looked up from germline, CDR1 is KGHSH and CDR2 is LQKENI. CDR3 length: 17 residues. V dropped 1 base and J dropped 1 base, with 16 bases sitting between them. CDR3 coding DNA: TGTGCCAGCTCACCACAAGGGGTATACACCGGGAACACTGAAGCTTTCTTT. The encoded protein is CASSPQGVYTGNTEAFF. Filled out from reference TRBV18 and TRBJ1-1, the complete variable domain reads NAGVMQNPRHLVRRRGQEARLRCSPMKGHSHVYWYRQLPEEGLKFMVYLQKENIIDESGMPKERFSAEFPKEGPSILRIQQVVRGDSAAYFCASSPQGVYTGNTEAFFGQGTRLTVV.

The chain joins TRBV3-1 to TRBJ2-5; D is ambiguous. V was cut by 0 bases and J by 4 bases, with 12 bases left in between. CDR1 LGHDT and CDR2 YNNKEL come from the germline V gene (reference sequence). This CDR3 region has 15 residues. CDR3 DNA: TGTGCCAGCAGCCAAGACGGCCGGGCCGGAGAGACCCAGTACTTC. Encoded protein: CASSQDGRAGETQYF.

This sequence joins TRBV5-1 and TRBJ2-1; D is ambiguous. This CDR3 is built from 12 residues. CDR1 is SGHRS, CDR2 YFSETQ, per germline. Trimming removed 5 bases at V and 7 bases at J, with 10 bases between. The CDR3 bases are TGCGCCAGCAGTTTTACTCGGAATGAGCAGTTCTTC. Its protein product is CASSFTRNEQFF.

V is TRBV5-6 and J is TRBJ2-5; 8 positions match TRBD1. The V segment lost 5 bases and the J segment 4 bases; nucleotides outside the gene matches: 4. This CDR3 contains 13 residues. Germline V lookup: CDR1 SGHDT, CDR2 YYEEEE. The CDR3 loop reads CASRMTGVETQYF. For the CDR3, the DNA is TGTGCCAGCAGGATGACAGGGGTAGAGACCCAGTACTTC.

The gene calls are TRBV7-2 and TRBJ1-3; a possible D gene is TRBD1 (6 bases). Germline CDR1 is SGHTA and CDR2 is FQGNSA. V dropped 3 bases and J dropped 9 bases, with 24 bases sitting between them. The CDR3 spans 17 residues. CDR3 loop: CASSLSPSTGWGGTIYF. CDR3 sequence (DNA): TGTGCCAGCAGCTTGTCCCCCTCGACAGGTTGGGGAGGCACCATATATTTT.

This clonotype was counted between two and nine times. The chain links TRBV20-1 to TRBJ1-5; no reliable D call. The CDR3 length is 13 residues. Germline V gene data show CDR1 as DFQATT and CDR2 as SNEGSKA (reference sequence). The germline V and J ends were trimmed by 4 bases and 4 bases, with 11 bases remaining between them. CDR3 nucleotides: TGCAGTGCTAAGGGCTTACCAAATCAGCCCCAGCATTTT. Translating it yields CSAKGLPNQPQHF.

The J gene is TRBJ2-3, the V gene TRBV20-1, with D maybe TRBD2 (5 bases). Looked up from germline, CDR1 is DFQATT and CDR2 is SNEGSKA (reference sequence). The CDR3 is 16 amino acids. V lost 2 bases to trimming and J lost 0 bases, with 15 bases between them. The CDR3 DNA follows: TGCAGTGCTAGACTCGGCGGGTATACTAGCACAGATACGCAGTATTTT. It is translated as CSARLGGYTSTDTQYF.

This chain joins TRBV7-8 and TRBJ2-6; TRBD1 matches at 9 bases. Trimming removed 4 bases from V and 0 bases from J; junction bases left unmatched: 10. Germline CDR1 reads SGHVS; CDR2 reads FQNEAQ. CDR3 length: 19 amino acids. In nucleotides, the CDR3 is TGTGCCAGCAGCTCGCTCGTTGGGACAGGGTTCTCTGGGGCCAACGTCCTGACTTTC. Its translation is CASSSLVGTGFSGANVLTF.

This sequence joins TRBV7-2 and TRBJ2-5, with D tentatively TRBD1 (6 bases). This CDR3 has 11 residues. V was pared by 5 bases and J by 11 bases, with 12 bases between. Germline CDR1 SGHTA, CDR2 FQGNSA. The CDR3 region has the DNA TGTGCCAGCAGCCCAGGCAGGGGACAGTACTTC. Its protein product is CASSPGRGQYF.

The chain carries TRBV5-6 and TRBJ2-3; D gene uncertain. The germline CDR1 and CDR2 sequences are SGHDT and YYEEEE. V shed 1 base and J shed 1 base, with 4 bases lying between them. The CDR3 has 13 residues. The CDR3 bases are TGTGCCAGCAGCTTGTTTGGCACAGATACGCAGTATTTT. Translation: CASSLFGTDTQYF.

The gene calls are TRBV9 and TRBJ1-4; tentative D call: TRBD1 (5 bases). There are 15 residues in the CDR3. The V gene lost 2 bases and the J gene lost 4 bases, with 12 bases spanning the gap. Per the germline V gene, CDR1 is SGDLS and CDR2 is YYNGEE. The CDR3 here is CASSVSGAVNEKLFF. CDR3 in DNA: TGTGCCAGCAGCGTCAGCGGGGCCGTTAATGAAAAACTGTTTTTT.

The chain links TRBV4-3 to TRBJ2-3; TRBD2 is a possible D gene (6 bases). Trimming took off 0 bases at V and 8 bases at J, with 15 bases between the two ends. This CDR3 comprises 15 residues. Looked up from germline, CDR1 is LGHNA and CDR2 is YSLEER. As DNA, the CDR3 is TGCGCCAGCAGCCAAGATATATCGAGGGGAGGTACGCAGTATTTT. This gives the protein CASSQDISRGGTQYF.

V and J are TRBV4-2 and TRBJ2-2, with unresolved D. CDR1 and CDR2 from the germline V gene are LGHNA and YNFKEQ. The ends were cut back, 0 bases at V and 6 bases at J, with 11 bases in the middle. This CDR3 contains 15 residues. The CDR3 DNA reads TGTGCCAGCAGCCAAGAGTTAAGTAGGTCCGGGGAGCTGTTTTTT. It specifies CASSQELSRSGELFF.

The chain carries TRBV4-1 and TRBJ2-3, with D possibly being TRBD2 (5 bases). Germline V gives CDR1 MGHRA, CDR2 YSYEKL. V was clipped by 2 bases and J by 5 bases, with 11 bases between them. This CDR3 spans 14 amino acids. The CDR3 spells CASSQRGGGDTQYF. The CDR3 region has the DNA TGCGCCAGCAGCCAAAGAGGTGGAGGAGATACGCAGTATTTT.

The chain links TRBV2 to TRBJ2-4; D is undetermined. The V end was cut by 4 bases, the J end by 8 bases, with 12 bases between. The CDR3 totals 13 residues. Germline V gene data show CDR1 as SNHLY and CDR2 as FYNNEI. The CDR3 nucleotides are TGTGCCAGCAGTGGAGCGATAGGGTACATTCAGTACTTC. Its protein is CASSGAIGYIQYF.

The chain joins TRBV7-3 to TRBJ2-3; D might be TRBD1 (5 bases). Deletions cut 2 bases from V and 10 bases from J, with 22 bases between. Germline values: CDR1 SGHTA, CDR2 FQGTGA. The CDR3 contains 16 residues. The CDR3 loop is CASSLDSTTTDTAQYF. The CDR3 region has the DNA TGTGCCAGCAGCTTAGACAGTACTACTACAGATACTGCGCAGTATTTT.

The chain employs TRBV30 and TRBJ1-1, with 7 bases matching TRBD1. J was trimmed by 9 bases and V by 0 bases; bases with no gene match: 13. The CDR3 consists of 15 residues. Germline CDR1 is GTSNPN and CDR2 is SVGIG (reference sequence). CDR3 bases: TGTGCCTGGAGTGTACTCGGCAGGGGGAGCTTTCAAGCTTTCTTT. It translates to CAWSVLGRGSFQAFF.

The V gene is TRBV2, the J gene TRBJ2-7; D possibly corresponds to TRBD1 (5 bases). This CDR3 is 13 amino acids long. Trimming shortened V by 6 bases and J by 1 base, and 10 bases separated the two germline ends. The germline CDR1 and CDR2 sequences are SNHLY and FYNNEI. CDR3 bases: TGTGCCAGCAGCGTGGACATTTCCTACGAGCAGTACTTC. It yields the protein CASSVDISYEQYF.

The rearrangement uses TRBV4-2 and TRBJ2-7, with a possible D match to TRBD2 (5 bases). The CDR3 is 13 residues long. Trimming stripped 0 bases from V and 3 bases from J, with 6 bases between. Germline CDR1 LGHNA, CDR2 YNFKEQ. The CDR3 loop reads CASSQEGGYEQYF. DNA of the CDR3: TGTGCCAGCAGCCAAGAAGGAGGCTACGAGCAGTACTTC.

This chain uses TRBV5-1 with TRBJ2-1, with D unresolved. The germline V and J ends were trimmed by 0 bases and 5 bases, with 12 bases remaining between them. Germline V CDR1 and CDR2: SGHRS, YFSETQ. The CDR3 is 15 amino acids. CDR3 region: CASSLEASFNNEQFF. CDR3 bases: TGCGCCAGCAGCTTGGAGGCTAGTTTTAACAATGAGCAGTTCTTC.

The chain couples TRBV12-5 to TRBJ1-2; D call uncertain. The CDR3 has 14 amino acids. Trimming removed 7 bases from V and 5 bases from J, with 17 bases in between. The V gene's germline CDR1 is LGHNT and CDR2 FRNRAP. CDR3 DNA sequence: TGTGCTAGTGCCCTGACACATTCTAGGTATGGCTACACCTTC. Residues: CASALTHSRYGYTF.

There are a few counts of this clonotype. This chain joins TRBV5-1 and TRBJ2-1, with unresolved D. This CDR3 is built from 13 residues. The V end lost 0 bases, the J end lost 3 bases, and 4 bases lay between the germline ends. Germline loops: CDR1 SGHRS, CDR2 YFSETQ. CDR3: CASSLDLYNEQFF. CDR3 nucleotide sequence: TGCGCCAGCAGCTTGGACCTCTACAATGAGCAGTTCTTC.

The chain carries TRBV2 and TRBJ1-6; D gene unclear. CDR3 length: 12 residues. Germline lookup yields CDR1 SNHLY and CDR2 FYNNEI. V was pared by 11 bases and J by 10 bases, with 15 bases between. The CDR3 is CASSQSQSPLHF. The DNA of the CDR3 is TGTGCCTCATCTCAGTCGCAGTCACCCCTCCACTTT.

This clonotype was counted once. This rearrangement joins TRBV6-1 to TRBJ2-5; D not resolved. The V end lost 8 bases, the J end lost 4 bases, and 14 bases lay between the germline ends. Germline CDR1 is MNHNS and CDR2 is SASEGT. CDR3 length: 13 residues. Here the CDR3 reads CASVRSVRETQYF. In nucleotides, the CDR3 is TGTGCCAGCGTCAGGAGTGTACGAGAGACCCAGTACTTC.

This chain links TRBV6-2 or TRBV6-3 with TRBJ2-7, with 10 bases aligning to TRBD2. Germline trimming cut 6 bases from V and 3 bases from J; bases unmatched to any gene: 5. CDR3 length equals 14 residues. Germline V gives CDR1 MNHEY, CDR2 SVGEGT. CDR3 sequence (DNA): TGTGCCAGCAGACGACTAGCGGGTCTCTACGAGCAGTACTTC. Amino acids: CASRRLAGLYEQYF.